Here is one TCR beta chain with its context. Under the authors' procedure: It was from reference gene primer amplification that nucleated cell counts were estimated. Some clones are missing from TCRdb's copy, which holds only in-frame ones; the method was immunoSEQ multiplex PCR. V and J calls plus clone size are reproduced from that table; the DNA served to infer D and trimming. Seen here are some 200,000 clones, around 84% observed once, and the top ten hold roughly 5%. The data derive from a study of blood T cell repertoires in COVID-19. Per germline, CDR1 SGHRS and CDR2 YFSETQ. The CDR3 sequence is 14 residues long. The germline V and J ends were trimmed by 2 bases and 2 bases, with 10 bases remaining between them.

The sequenced sample was peripheral blood. This TCR was recovered from a woman aged 55-70 years who had recovered from COVID-19. J is TRBJ2-5 and V is TRBV5-1; D unclear. CDR3 sequence reads: CASSLMSEQETQYF. CDR3 nucleotides: TGCGCCAGCAGCTTAATGTCAGAACAAGAGACCCAGTACTTC. Drawing the rest from reference TRBV5-1 and TRBJ2-5, the complete variable domain is KAGVTQTPRYLIKTRGQQVTLSCSPISGHRSVSWYQQTPGQGLQFLFEYFSETQRNKGNFPGRFSGRQFSNSRSEMNVSTLELGDSALYLCASSLMSEQETQYFGPGTRLLVL.